These 21 T cell receptor beta chains were sequenced from one sample in a study of blood T cell repertoires in COVID-19. Produced via immunoSEQ multiplex PCR; TCRdb's table is partial and in-frame only. The repertoire holds about 250,000 clones, with about 70% as singletons. Sequencing was done on a sample of peripheral blood. The receptors derive from a woman of 80 years or more with acute or convalescent COVID-19.

V usage is TRBV6-4 and J usage is TRBJ2-5, with D unresolved. V shed 2 bases and J shed 8 bases, with 6 bases lying between them. CDR1 is MRHNA and CDR2 is SNTAGT in the germline V gene. CDR3 length equals 11 residues. The CDR3 here is CASSDKSTQYF. The CDR3 nucleotides are TGTGCCAGCAGTGACAAGAGTACCCAGTACTTC.

The rearrangement links TRBV5-5 to TRBJ2-1, with D unclear. CDR1 SGHKS and CDR2 YYEKEE come from the germline V gene (reference sequence). Trimming took off 1 base at V and 8 bases at J, with 10 bases between the two ends. The CDR3 length is 13 residues. The CDR3 region is CASSLIAPHEQFF. The CDR3 region has the DNA TGTGCCAGCAGCTTGATAGCCCCCCATGAGCAGTTCTTC.

This rearrangement joins TRBV11-2 to TRBJ1-1, with D perhaps matching TRBD1 (6 bases). The V and J ends lost 2 bases and 6 bases respectively, with 13 bases between them. The CDR3 runs 14 residues. Germline values: CDR1 SGHAT, CDR2 FQNNGV. CDR3 coding DNA: TGTGCCAGCAGCTTACAGGGGAGAGGCGCTGAAGCTTTCTTT. Encoded protein: CASSLQGRGAEAFF.

V gene TRBV3-1 (or the pseudogene TRBV3-2) combines with J gene TRBJ2-1; TRBD1 aligns across 10 bases. V lost 4 bases and J lost 3; bases outside the gene matches: 6. CDR1 is LGHDT and CDR2 is YNNKEL in the germline V gene (reference sequence). The length of the CDR3 is 16 residues. This chain's CDR3 is CASSRRDRGYYNEQFF. CDR3 in DNA: TGTGCCAGCAGCCGAAGGGACAGGGGATACTACAATGAGCAGTTCTTC.

The chain has TRBV11-2 and TRBJ2-1; TRBD2 matches at 8 bases. After removal of 5 bases from V and 8 bases from J, the junction contained 11 bases not matched to a gene. The CDR3 contains 15 residues. Germline assignment: CDR1 SGHAT and CDR2 FQNNGV. The CDR3 region is CASSPMGLGGHEQFF. The CDR3 DNA reads TGTGCCAGCAGCCCCATGGGACTAGGAGGCCATGAGCAGTTCTTC.

Remarks on this clone: Other DNA sequences in the same sample also yield this CDR3. V usage is TRBV3-1 (or the pseudogene TRBV3-2) and J usage is TRBJ2-7; weak D call: TRBD2 (6 bases). Between the trimmed V and J ends, which lost 4 bases and 3 bases, there was a span of 16 bases. From germline, CDR1 is LGHDT and CDR2 YNNKEL (reference sequence). This CDR3 is 15 amino acids long. The CDR3 nucleotides are TGTGCCAGCAGCCCCCGTGGGGGGTCCGGCTACGAGCAGTACTTC. Encoded protein: CASSPRGGSGYEQYF.

The genes are TRBV4-3 and TRBJ1-2; D is unclear. V lost 1 base and J 1 base, leaving 28 bases between the germline ends. This CDR3 contains 21 residues. The germline V gene encodes CDR1 LGHNA and CDR2 YSLEER. Here the CDR3 DNA reads TGCGCCAGCAGCCAAGCCAGTACCGGACGGGGAATACCGACTATTAACTATGGCTACACCTTC. Its translation is CASSQASTGRGIPTINYGYTF.

This chain connects TRBV9 to TRBJ1-6; D perhaps matches TRBD1 (5 bases). V gave up 4 bases and J gave up 0 bases, with 5 bases separating them. This CDR3 contains 14 residues. Germline assignment: CDR1 SGDLS and CDR2 YYNGEE. CDR3 in DNA: TGTGCCAGCAGCAGGGGCTCCTATAATTCACCCCTCCACTTT. Translation: CASSRGSYNSPLHF. Complete variable domain (other parts from reference TRBV9 and TRBJ1-6): DSGVTQTPKHLITATGQRVTLRCSPRSGDLSVYWYQQSLDQGLQFLIQYYNGEERAKGNILERFSAQQFPDLHSELNLSSLELGDSALYFCASSRGSYNSPLHFGNGTRLTVT.

The CDR3 region is CASSPTANTEAFF. CDR3 nucleotides: TGTGCCAGCAGCCCTACAGCGAACACTGAAGCTTTCTTT. J is TRBJ1-1 and V is TRBV7-9; no clear D gene. This CDR3 contains 13 residues. Looked up from germline, CDR1 is SEHNR and CDR2 is FQNEAQ (reference sequence). V was clipped by 5 bases and J by 1 base, with 8 bases between them. Filled out from reference TRBV7-9 and TRBJ1-1, the complete variable domain reads DTGVSQNPRHKITKRGQNVTFRCDPISEHNRLYWYRQTLGQGPEFLTYFQNEAQLEKSRLLSDRFSAERPKGSFSTLEIQRTEQGDSAMYLCASSPTANTEAFFGQGTRLTVV.

V gene TRBV11-2 combines with J gene TRBJ1-6; D gene unclear. Germline V gene data show CDR1 as SGHAT and CDR2 as FQNNGV. The CDR3 runs 14 residues. V was shortened by 3 bases and J by 6 bases, with 9 bases between the two germline ends. CDR3 in amino acids: CASSFNSPNSPLHF. CDR3 DNA sequence: TGTGCCAGCAGCTTTAACAGTCCTAATTCACCCCTCCACTTT.

With respect to this clone: Other DNA variants within this sample encode the same CDR3. The rearrangement links TRBV6-5 to TRBJ1-5, with a possible D match to TRBD1 (5 bases). Germline V gene lookup returns CDR1 MNHEY and CDR2 SVGAGI. The CDR3 is 15 amino acids. Trimming left V 0 bases short and J 0 bases short, with 6 bases between. The CDR3 here is CASSYSGGSNQPQHF. Written as DNA, the CDR3 is TGTGCCAGCAGTTACTCCGGGGGTAGCAATCAGCCCCAGCATTTT.

This chain connects TRBV5-5 to TRBJ2-7; weak D call: TRBD2 (6 bases). Between the trimmed V and J ends, which lost 0 bases and 3 bases, there was a span of 16 bases. The CDR3 has 16 amino acids. The germline V gene has CDR1 SGHKS and CDR2 YYEKEE (reference sequence). For the CDR3, the DNA is TGTGCCAGCAGCTTGGCTGCGGGCGGGGTAAACTACGAGCAGTACTTC. It specifies CASSLAAGGVNYEQYF. The full variable domain, its missing parts supplied by reference TRBV5-5 and TRBJ2-7, is DAGVTQSPTHLIKTRGQQVTLRCSPISGHKSVSWYQQVLGQGPQFIFQYYEKEERGRGNFPDRFSARQFPNYSSELNVNALLLGDSALYLCASSLAAGGVNYEQYFGPGTRLTVT.

The J gene is TRBJ2-2, the V gene TRBV5-1; tentatively, D is TRBD2 (5 bases). Trimming removed 2 bases from V and 4 bases from J, with 9 bases in between. Germline values: CDR1 SGHRS, CDR2 YFSETQ. The CDR3 consists of 14 residues. The CDR3 DNA reads as TGCGCCAGCAGCTTTGATGGGAGCACCGGGGAGCTGTTTTTT. Amino acids: CASSFDGSTGELFF.

The V call is TRBV5-3, the J call TRBJ1-6, with 7 bases identical to TRBD1. TRBV5-3 is an open reading frame whose function is uncertain. The trim removed 4 bases at V and 0 bases at J, leaving 10 bases unmatched. The CDR3 runs 18 residues. For the CDR3, the DNA is TGTGCCAGAAGCCGAAGGACAGGAAACTACTCCTATAATTCACCCCTCCACTTT. Amino acids: CARSRRTGNYSYNSPLHF.

The V call is TRBV6-5, the J call TRBJ1-1, with 10 positions matching TRBD1. CDR3 length equals 12 residues. CDR1 is MNHEY and CDR2 is SVGAGI in the germline V gene. Trimming cost V 8 bases and J 7 bases; bases outside gene matches: 4. The CDR3 nucleotides read TGTGCCAGCCGGGACAGGGGAAGTGAAGCTTTCTTT. Residues: CASRDRGSEAFF.

The chain has TRBV2 and TRBJ2-7; 11 nucleotides agree with TRBD2. CDR3 length: 15 amino acids. Trimming took 6 bases from V and 6 from J; bases not matched to a gene: 10. CDR1 SNHLY and CDR2 FYNNEI come from the germline V gene. CDR3: CASRASGGLLTEQYF. For the CDR3, the DNA is TGTGCCAGCAGGGCTAGCGGGGGGCTCCTCACCGAGCAGTACTTC.

The V gene is TRBV10-3, the J gene TRBJ2-7; 8 bases agree with TRBD2. After removal of 3 bases from V and 1 base from J, the junction contained 8 bases not matched to a gene. The germline V gene encodes CDR1 ENHRY and CDR2 SYGVKD. This CDR3 is 16 amino acids long. The CDR3 protein is CAISERAIAGSYEQYF. CDR3 DNA sequence: TGTGCCATCAGTGAAAGGGCGATAGCGGGGTCCTACGAGCAGTACTTC.

Note on this clone: At one end the junction does not follow the germline gene, possibly because of a read error. The chain links TRBV7-9 to TRBJ1-1; 8 bases fit TRBD1. This CDR3 has 17 amino acids. CDR1 and CDR2 from the germline V gene are SEHNR and FQNEAQ (reference sequence). Here the CDR3 reads CASGLAGGRGPYTEAFF. The CDR3 DNA sequence: TGTGCCAGCGGCTTGGCCGGGGGCAGGGGGCCCTACACTGAAGCTTTCTTT.

CDR3 nucleotide sequence: TGCGCCAGCAGCCCGACCGGGACTAGGGGTTACAATGAGCAGTTCTTC. Translating gives CASSPTGTRGYNEQFF. The J gene is TRBJ2-1, the V gene TRBV4-1, with 8 nucleotides matching TRBD2. Germline V CDR1 and CDR2: MGHRA, YSYEKL. This CDR3 is 16 amino acids long. Trimming at V came to 4 bases and at J to 4 bases, leaving 9 bases not matched to a gene.

Of note for this clone: The same CDR3 can be traced to other DNA sequences in this sample. The chain joins TRBV2 to TRBJ2-3, with a possible D match to TRBD2 (5 bases). The ends were cut back, 1 base at V and 3 bases at J, with 8 bases in the middle. This CDR3 contains 14 residues. Germline-derived CDR1 and CDR2 are SNHLY and FYNNEI. CDR3 DNA sequence: TGTGCCAGCAGTGAAGGGAGAGGGACAGATACGCAGTATTTT. Translating gives CASSEGRGTDTQYF.

CDR3 in amino acids: CAWSGPGGETQYF. CDR3 DNA: TGTGCCTGGAGTGGTCCAGGAGGAGAGACCCAGTACTTC. The gene calls are TRBV30 and TRBJ2-5, with D maybe TRBD2 (5 bases). V shed 1 base and J shed 4 bases, with 10 bases lying between them. The CDR3 extends over 13 amino acids. Germline-derived CDR1 and CDR2 are GTSNPN and SVGIG (reference sequence).